The clone carrying this T cell receptor (beta chain) was observed a few times. These data originate in a study of blood T cells in healthy people across ages. This CDR3 is built from 13 residues. The germline V gene has CDR1 MNHEY and CDR2 SVGAGI. Trimming pared 0 bases from V and 4 bases from J, leaving 3 bases between. With a J-beta primer mix and a sample-barcoded 5' primer, a second PCR ran about 7 to 11 cycles. All cDNA molecules were each tagged by a template-switch adaptor with 12 random nucleotides. A single record per CDR3 protein comes from TCRdb applying MiXCR to the 5' RACE reads. Found here are about 760,000 distinct CDR3 sequences, approximately 25% of them singletons; the top ten hold 9.4%. This sample was also put to use in a study of T cells of mothers and their children. That publication notes: Detection of persistent microchimeric T cell clones did not occur.

This TCR was recovered from a boy aged 5-17 years in good health. The rearrangement uses TRBV6-5 and TRBJ1-4; no clear D gene. Sequencing was carried out using blood. CDR3 in amino acids: CASSYSLNEKLFF. The DNA for the CDR3 is TGTGCCAGCAGTTACTCACTTAATGAAAAACTGTTTTTT.